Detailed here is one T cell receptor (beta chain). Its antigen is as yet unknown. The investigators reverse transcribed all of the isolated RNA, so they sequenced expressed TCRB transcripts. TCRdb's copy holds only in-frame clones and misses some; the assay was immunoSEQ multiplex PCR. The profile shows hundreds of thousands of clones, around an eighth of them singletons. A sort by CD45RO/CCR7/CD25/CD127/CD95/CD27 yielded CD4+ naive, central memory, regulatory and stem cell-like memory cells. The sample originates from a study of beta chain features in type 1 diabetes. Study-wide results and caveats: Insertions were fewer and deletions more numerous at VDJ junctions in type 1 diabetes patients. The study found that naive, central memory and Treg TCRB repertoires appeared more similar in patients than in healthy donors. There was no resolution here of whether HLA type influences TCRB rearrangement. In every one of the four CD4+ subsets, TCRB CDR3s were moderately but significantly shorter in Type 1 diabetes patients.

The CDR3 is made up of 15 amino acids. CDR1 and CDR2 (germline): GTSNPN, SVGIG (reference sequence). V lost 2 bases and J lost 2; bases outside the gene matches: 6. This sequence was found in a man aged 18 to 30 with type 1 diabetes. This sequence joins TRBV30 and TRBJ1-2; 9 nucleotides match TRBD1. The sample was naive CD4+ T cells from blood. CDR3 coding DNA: TGTGCCTGGAGTACCGGGGGGACAGGGAACTATGGCTACACCTTC. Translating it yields CAWSTGGTGNYGYTF.